Presented here are 29 T cell receptor beta chains from one specimen sequenced in a study of vaccination and CD4 T cells after COVID-19. Sequencing of cultured CD4+ T cell DNA used the Oncomine TCR Beta short-read assay. One entry per CDR3 protein results from TCRdb running MiXCR on the PCR reads. The sample has 7,400 or so distinct CDR3 sequences; around 60% are singletons. These TCRs are of unknown antigen specificity. Treatment noted: roughly 10-day PBMC culture with coronavirus spike peptide pools or control peptides (ViraFEST assay). The sequenced sample consisted of CD4+ T cells from blood, cultured in vitro. The receptors were gathered from a human donor who had recovered from COVID-19.

V is TRBV4-3 and J is TRBJ1-1, with no clear D. The CDR3 extends over 13 amino acids. Germline CDR1 is LGHNA and CDR2 is YSLEER. V lost 8 bases, J lost 3 bases, and 13 bases lay in between. Here the CDR3 reads CASARGRDTEAFF. The CDR3 nucleotides are TGCGCCAGCGCGCGTGGGAGGGACACTGAAGCTTTCTTT.

The chain employs TRBV6-1 and TRBJ1-1, with 7 bases aligning to TRBD1. This CDR3 contains 14 residues. CDR1 is MNHNS, CDR2 SASEGT, per germline. V was pared by 7 bases and J by 6 bases, with 11 bases of the junction left unmatched. As DNA, the CDR3 is TGTGCCAGCAATGGCGGGACAGTAAAGTCTGAAGCTTTCTTT. Its translation: CASNGGTVKSEAFF.

The chain couples TRBV18 to TRBJ1-6; 10 bases match TRBD1. Germline CDR1 is KGHSH and CDR2 is LQKENI. V lost 1 base to trimming and J lost 7 bases; unmatched junction nucleotides: 10. The CDR3 loop spans 18 amino acids. The CDR3 is CASSPRIAEGQGNSPLHF. In DNA form, the CDR3 reads TGTGCCAGCTCACCACGTATCGCCGAGGGACAGGGGAATTCACCCCTCCACTTT.

The chain carries TRBV12-3 or TRBV12-4 and TRBJ1-1; D might be TRBD1 (6 bases). With 0 bases removed from V and 8 bases from J, the gap between germline ends came to 7 bases. CDR3 length: 12 amino acids. The CDR3 DNA sequence: TGTGCCAGCAGTTTAGCGCAGGGGGAAGCTTTCTTT. The encoded protein is CASSLAQGEAFF.

This clonotype has only one observation. The V gene is TRBV12-3 or TRBV12-4, the J gene TRBJ2-1; TRBD2 aligns across 10 bases. The length of the CDR3 is 19 residues. V lost 5 bases and J lost 0; bases outside the gene matches: 13. The CDR3 nucleotides read TGTGCCAGCAGTCGCGTCCCGGGACTAGCGAGCAGCTCCTACAATGAGCAGTTCTTC. This codes for CASSRVPGLASSSYNEQFF.

This clonotype was seen a handful of times. The chain is built from TRBV25-1 and TRBJ1-4; the D is unclear. Trimming removed 5 bases at V and 0 bases at J, with 13 bases between. Looked up from germline, CDR1 is MGHDK and CDR2 is SYGVNS. This CDR3 comprises 16 residues. This CDR3 is CASSQRSVTTNEKLFF. The CDR3 DNA is TGTGCCAGCAGTCAGAGATCTGTAACAACTAATGAAAAACTGTTTTTT. Together with reference TRBV25-1 and TRBJ1-4, the CDR3 gives the full variable domain: EADIYQTPRYLVIGTGKKITLECSQTMGHDKMYWYQQDPGMELHLIHYSYGVNSTEKGDLSSESTVSRIRTEHFPLTLESARPSHTSQYLCASSQRSVTTNEKLFFGSGTQLSVL.

The CDR3 loop is CSARSITESEAFF. The CDR3 coding sequence is TGCAGTGCTAGAAGTATAACAGAGAGTGAAGCTTTCTTT. J is TRBJ1-1 and V is TRBV20-1; D is unresolved. Deletions cut 2 bases from V and 7 bases from J, with 14 bases between. The CDR3 totals 13 residues. CDR1 is DFQATT and CDR2 is SNEGSKA in the germline V gene (reference sequence).

The chain carries TRBV10-3 and TRBJ2-1; 7 nucleotides match TRBD2. Germline trimming cut 4 bases from V and 15 bases from J; bases unmatched to any gene: 12. The CDR3 totals 13 residues. Germline V gene data show CDR1 as ENHRY and CDR2 as SYGVKD. In nucleotides, the CDR3 is TGTGCCATCAGTGTTGAACAGCGGGGCCTTGGGTTCTTC. Translated: CAISVEQRGLGFF.

The genes are TRBV10-3 and TRBJ1-5, with D hard to call. CDR1 is ENHRY, CDR2 SYGVKD, per germline. The CDR3 loop spans 15 amino acids. Trimming took 10 bases from V and 1 from J, leaving 17 bases between them. CDR3 amino acids: CATSSGGLSNQPQHF. CDR3 in DNA: TGTGCCACCTCGAGTGGAGGGTTGAGCAATCAGCCCCAGCATTTT.

The V gene is TRBV7-2, the J gene TRBJ2-1, with a weak D call TRBD2 (7 bases). CDR1 and CDR2 (germline): SGHTA, FQGNSA. The CDR3 extends over 16 amino acids. Trimming removed 0 bases from V and 6 bases from J, with 15 bases in between. The CDR3 DNA sequence: TGTGCCAGCAGCTTAGCGATCGGGGGGCAAGGCAATGAGCAGTTCTTC. Protein product: CASSLAIGGQGNEQFF.

V gene TRBV10-3 combines with J gene TRBJ2-3; a possible D gene is TRBD1 (6 bases). CDR3 length: 15 amino acids. With 2 bases removed from V and 0 bases from J, the gap between germline ends came to 9 bases. Looked up from germline, CDR1 is ENHRY and CDR2 is SYGVKD. The CDR3 region has the DNA TGTGCCATCAGTGAGACGGACAGAAGCACAGATACGCAGTATTTT. Residues: CAISETDRSTDTQYF.

This rearrangement joins TRBV12-3 or TRBV12-4 to TRBJ1-1, with D perhaps TRBD1 (5 bases). CDR3 length: 12 residues. The V and J ends lost 5 bases and 4 bases respectively, with 8 bases between them. The CDR3 is CASSDGGTEAFF. CDR3 in DNA: TGTGCCAGCAGTGATGGGGGCACTGAAGCTTTCTTT.

The rearrangement joins TRBV19 to TRBJ2-3; the D is unclear. CDR1 and CDR2 (germline): LNHDA, SQIVND (reference sequence). The CDR3 covers 14 residues. V gave up 9 bases and J gave up 2 bases, with 15 bases separating them. This CDR3 reads CASTAGPLTDTQYF. DNA of the CDR3: TGTGCCAGCACCGCCGGGCCTCTCACAGATACGCAGTATTTT.

This clonotype has a handful of counts. V usage is TRBV15 and J usage is TRBJ1-2; 7 bases line up with TRBD1. CDR1 is LNHNV and CDR2 is YYDKDF in the germline V gene (reference sequence). V shed 1 base, J shed 2 bases, and the junction held 4 bases outside the gene matches. This CDR3 is built from 15 residues. CDR3 sequence reads: CATSRAGTVNYGYTF. The DNA of the CDR3 is TGTGCCACCAGCAGAGCCGGGACAGTGAACTATGGCTACACCTTC.

The chain has TRBV20-1 and TRBJ1-1; a possible D gene is TRBD1 (5 bases). V lost 0 bases to trimming and J lost 6 bases, with 11 bases between them. The CDR3 is 13 amino acids. From germline, CDR1 is DFQATT and CDR2 SNEGSKA (reference sequence). The CDR3 sequence: CSARDGQGPEAFF. The CDR3 DNA reads as TGCAGTGCTAGAGATGGGCAGGGCCCTGAAGCTTTCTTT.

The rearrangement links TRBV20-1 to TRBJ2-7, with 9 bases aligning to TRBD2. This CDR3 is 14 amino acids long. Germline lookup yields CDR1 DFQATT and CDR2 SNEGSKA (reference sequence). V was pared by 3 bases and J by 3 bases, with 6 bases of the junction left unmatched. The CDR3 sequence is CSASRRGGLYEQYF. CDR3 coding DNA: TGCAGTGCTAGTAGGCGGGGGGGCCTCTACGAGCAGTACTTC.

The chain links TRBV9 to TRBJ2-2; TRBD2 is a possible D gene (5 bases). Per germline, CDR1 SGDLS and CDR2 YYNGEE. The CDR3 extends over 14 amino acids. V was shortened by 1 base and J by 6 bases, with 10 bases between the two germline ends. CDR3 DNA: TGTGCCAGCAGCGTACGGCTAGCCTCCGGGGAGCTGTTTTTT. Its protein product is CASSVRLASGELFF.

The J gene is TRBJ2-1, the V gene TRBV15; 7 nucleotides align to TRBD2. The CDR3 has 15 amino acids. Germline V gene sequence: CDR1 LNHNV, CDR2 YYDKDF (reference sequence). Germline trimming cut 3 bases from V and 2 bases from J; bases unmatched to any gene: 4. The CDR3 DNA reads as TGTGCCACCAGCAGGGGGGGGGGAGCCTACAATGAGCAGTTCTTC. This translates into CATSRGGGAYNEQFF.

The rearrangement joins TRBV7-9 to TRBJ2-6; D might be TRBD2 (5 bases). Deletions cut 1 base from V and 4 bases from J, with 14 bases between. Germline CDR1 is SEHNR and CDR2 is FQNEAQ (reference sequence). CDR3 length: 17 amino acids. The CDR3 here is CASSLGGGGRGANVLTF. CDR3 coding DNA: TGTGCCAGCAGCTTAGGCGGCGGAGGTAGGGGGGCCAACGTCCTGACTTTC. Filled out from reference TRBV7-9 and TRBJ2-6, the complete variable domain reads DTGVSQNPRHKITKRGQNVTFRCDPISEHNRLYWYRQTLGQGPEFLTYFQNEAQLEKSRLLSDRFSAERPKGSFSTLEIQRTEQGDSAMYLCASSLGGGGRGANVLTFGAGSRLTVL.

The chain couples TRBV28 to TRBJ1-2, with D maybe TRBD1 (5 bases). This CDR3 comprises 15 residues. Trimming removed 7 bases at V and 4 bases at J, with 19 bases between. The germline V gene encodes CDR1 MDHEN and CDR2 SYDVKM. CDR3 nucleotides: TGTGCCAGCACCCAGCCAGGGACGGCGATCTATGGCTACACCTTC. As protein: CASTQPGTAIYGYTF.

V usage is TRBV7-6 and J usage is TRBJ2-3; possibly TRBD1 or TRBD2 for D (5 bases each). Germline V CDR1 and CDR2: SGHVS, FNYEAQ. Trimming cost V 5 bases and J 7 bases, with 19 bases left between them. This CDR3 has 15 amino acids. The CDR3 DNA sequence: TGTGCCAGCAGCCCCCCGGGACCACCTTCAAATACGCAGTATTTT. Protein product: CASSPPGPPSNTQYF. The entire variable domain, with the rest obtained from reference TRBV7-6 and TRBJ2-3, is as follows: GAGVSQSPRYKVTKRGQDVALRCDPISGHVSLYWYRQALGQGPEFLTYFNYEAQQDKSGLPNDRFSAERPEGSISTLTIQRTEQRDSAMYRCASSPPGPPSNTQYFGPGTRLTVL.

The V call is TRBV5-5, the J call TRBJ1-3; 7 bases are a match to TRBD1. Trimming at V came to 4 bases and at J to 4 bases, leaving 5 bases not matched to a gene. This CDR3 is 14 amino acids long. The germline V gene has CDR1 SGHKS and CDR2 YYEKEE (reference sequence). CDR3 nucleotides: TGTGCCAGCAGCATGACAGGGACGGGAAACACCATATATTTT. Its translation: CASSMTGTGNTIYF.

CDR3 in DNA: TGTGCCAGCAGCTTAACGGCAGGGGTCACCGGGGAGCTGTTTTTT. Its protein is CASSLTAGVTGELFF. The rearrangement links TRBV7-9 to TRBJ2-2; D is possibly TRBD1 (6 bases). The V end was cut by 2 bases, the J end by 4 bases, with 11 bases between. The CDR3 runs to 15 residues. The V gene's germline CDR1 is SEHNR and CDR2 FQNEAQ (reference sequence).

The chain is built from TRBV18 and TRBJ2-3; the D is unclear. The CDR3 loop spans 14 amino acids. Germline V gene lookup returns CDR1 KGHSH and CDR2 LQKENI. The ends were cut back, 5 bases at V and 1 base at J, with 10 bases in the middle. The CDR3 sequence: CASSGRRGTDTQYF. CDR3 coding DNA: TGTGCCAGCTCAGGCCGACGTGGCACAGATACGCAGTATTTT.

The rearrangement links TRBV7-2 to TRBJ1-4, with TRBD1 matching 12 bases. The CDR3 is made up of 16 amino acids. Looked up from germline, CDR1 is SGHTA and CDR2 is FQGNSA. V lost 4 bases, J lost 7 bases, and 7 bases stayed unmatched. CDR3 region: CASSSGRDRGREKLFF. CDR3 nucleotide sequence: TGTGCCAGCAGCTCGGGTCGGGACAGGGGGCGTGAAAAACTGTTTTTT. The full variable domain, in which reference TRBV7-2 and TRBJ1-4 provide the parts outside the CDR3, is GAGVSQSPSNKVTEKGKDVELRCDPISGHTALYWYRQSLGQGLEFLIYFQGNSAPDKSGLPSDRFSAERTGGSVSTLTIQRTQQEDSAVYLCASSSGRDRGREKLFFGSGTQLSVL.

CDR3 bases: TGTGCCACCAGCACCGACGACGGTAGCAATCAGCCCCAGCATTTT. Its protein product is CATSTDDGSNQPQHF. The chain joins TRBV15 to TRBJ1-5; D unresolved. This CDR3 contains 15 residues. Deletions cut 4 bases from V and 0 bases from J, with 10 bases between. CDR1 LNHNV and CDR2 YYDKDF come from the germline V gene (reference sequence).

The rearrangement uses TRBV6-2 or TRBV6-3 and TRBJ2-1; a weak D match, TRBD1 (6 bases). Germline CDR1 reads MNHEY; CDR2 reads SVGEGT. This CDR3 has 16 amino acids. V lost 0 bases to trimming and J lost 5 bases, with 14 bases between them. DNA of the CDR3: TGTGCCAGCAGTTACTCGACCAGGGGTTCAAACAATGAGCAGTTCTTC. Translating gives CASSYSTRGSNNEQFF.

This clonotype is large by share. The chain carries TRBV7-6 and TRBJ1-1, with a tentative D call TRBD1 (5 bases). The germline CDR1 and CDR2 sequences are SGHVS and FNYEAQ. Between the trimmed V and J ends, which lost 6 bases and 1 base, there was a span of 12 bases. The CDR3 loop spans 14 amino acids. CDR3 residues: CASSPMGRNTEAFF. The CDR3, as DNA: TGTGCCAGCAGTCCTATGGGGCGGAACACTGAAGCTTTCTTT.

The chain employs TRBV6-5 and TRBJ2-2, with D maybe TRBD2 (7 bases). The CDR3 is made up of 16 amino acids. Germline-derived CDR1 and CDR2 are MNHEY and SVGAGI. Trimming pared 0 bases from V and 4 bases from J, leaving 12 bases between. The CDR3, as DNA: TGTGCCAGCAGTTACTCGGGGGGGCCGGCCACCGGGGAGCTGTTTTTT. Protein: CASSYSGGPATGELFF.